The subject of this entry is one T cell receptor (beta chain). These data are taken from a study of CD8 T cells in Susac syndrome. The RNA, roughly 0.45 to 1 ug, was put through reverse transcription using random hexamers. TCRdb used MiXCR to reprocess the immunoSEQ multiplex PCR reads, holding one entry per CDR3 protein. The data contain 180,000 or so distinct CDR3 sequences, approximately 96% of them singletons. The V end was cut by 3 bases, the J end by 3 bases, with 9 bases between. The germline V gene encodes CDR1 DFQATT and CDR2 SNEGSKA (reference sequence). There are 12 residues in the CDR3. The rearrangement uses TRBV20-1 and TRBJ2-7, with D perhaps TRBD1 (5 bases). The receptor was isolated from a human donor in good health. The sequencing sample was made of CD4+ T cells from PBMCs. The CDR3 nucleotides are TGCAGTGCTAGGCAGGGCGTCTACGAGCAGTACTTC. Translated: CSARQGVYEQYF.